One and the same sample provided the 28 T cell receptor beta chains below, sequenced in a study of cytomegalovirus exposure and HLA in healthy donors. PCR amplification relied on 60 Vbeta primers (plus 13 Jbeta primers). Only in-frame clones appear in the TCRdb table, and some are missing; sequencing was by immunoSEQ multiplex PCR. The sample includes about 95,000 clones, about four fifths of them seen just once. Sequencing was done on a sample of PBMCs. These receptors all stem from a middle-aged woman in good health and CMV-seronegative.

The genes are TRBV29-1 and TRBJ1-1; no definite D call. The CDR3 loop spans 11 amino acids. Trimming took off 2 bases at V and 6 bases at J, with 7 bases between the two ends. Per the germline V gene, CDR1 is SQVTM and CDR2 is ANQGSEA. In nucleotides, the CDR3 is TGCAGCGTTGAAATAACAGCTGAAGCTTTCTTT. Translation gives CSVEITAEAFF.

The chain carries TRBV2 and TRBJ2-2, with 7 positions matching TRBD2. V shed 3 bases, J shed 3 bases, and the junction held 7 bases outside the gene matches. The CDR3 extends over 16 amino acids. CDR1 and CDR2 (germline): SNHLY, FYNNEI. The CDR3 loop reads CASSELAGVDTGELFF. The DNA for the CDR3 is TGTGCCAGCAGTGAGCTTGCGGGGGTGGACACCGGGGAGCTGTTTTTT.

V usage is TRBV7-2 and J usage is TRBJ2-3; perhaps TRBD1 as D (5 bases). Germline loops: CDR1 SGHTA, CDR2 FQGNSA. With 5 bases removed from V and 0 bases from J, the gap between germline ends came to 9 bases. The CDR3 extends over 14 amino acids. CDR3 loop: CASSERQSTDTQYF. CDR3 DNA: TGTGCCAGCAGCGAACGACAGAGCACAGATACGCAGTATTTT.

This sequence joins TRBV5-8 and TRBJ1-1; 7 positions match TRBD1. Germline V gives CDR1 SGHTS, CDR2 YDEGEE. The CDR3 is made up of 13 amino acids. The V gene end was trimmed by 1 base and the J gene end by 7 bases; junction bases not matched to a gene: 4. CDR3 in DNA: TGTGCCAGCAGCTTGCCCGGACAGGTTGAAGCTTTCTTT. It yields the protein CASSLPGQVEAFF. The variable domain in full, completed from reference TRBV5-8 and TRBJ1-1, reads EAGVTQSPTHLIKTRGQQATLRCSPISGHTSVYWYQQALGLGLQFLLWYDEGEERNRGNFPPRFSGRQFPNYSSELNVNALELEDSALYLCASSLPGQVEAFFGQGTRLTVV.

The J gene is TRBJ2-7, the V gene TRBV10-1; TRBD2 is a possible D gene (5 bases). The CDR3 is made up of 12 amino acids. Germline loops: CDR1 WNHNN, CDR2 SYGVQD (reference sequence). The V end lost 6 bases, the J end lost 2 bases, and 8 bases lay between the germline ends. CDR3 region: CASSEGAYEQYF. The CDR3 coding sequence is TGCGCCAGCAGCGAGGGAGCCTACGAGCAGTACTTC.

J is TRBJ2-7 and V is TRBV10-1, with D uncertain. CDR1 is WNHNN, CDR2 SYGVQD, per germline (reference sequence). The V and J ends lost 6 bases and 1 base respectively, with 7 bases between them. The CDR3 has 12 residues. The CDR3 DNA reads TGCGCCAGCAGCCAAAATTCCTACGAGCAGTACTTC. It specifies CASSQNSYEQYF.

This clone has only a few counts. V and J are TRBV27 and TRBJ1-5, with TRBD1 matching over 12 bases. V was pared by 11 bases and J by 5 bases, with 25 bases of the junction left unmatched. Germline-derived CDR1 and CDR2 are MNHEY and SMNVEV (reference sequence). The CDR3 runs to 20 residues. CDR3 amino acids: CARDDLEISGTGGEDQPQHF. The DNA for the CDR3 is TGTGCCCGGGATGACCTAGAGATATCCGGGACAGGGGGCGAAGATCAGCCCCAGCATTTT.

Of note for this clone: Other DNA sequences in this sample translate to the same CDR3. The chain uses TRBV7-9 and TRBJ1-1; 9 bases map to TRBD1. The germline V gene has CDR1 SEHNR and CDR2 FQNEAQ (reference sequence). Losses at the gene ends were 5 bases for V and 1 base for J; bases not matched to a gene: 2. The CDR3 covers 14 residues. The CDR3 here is CASSLGQGNTEAFF. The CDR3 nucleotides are TGTGCCAGCAGCCTGGGACAGGGGAACACTGAAGCTTTCTTT.

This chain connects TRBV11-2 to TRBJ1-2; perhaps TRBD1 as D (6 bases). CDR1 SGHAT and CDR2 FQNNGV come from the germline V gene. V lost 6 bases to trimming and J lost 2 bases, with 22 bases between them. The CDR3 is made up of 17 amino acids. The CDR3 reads CASRPFLQGFKNYGYTF. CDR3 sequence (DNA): TGTGCCAGCAGGCCCTTCCTCCAGGGGTTTAAAAACTATGGCTACACCTTC.

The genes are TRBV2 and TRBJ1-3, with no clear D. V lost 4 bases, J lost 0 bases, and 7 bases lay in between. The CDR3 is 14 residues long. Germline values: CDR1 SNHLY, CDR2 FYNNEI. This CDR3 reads CASSGEGSGNTIYF. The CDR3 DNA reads TGTGCCAGCAGTGGTGAGGGCTCTGGAAACACCATATATTTT.

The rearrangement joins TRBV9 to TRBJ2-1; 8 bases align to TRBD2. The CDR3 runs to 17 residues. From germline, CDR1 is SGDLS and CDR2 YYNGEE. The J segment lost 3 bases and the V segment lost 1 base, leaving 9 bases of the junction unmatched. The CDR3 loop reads CASSVNDAGGLYNEQFF. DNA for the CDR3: TGTGCCAGCAGCGTAAATGACGCGGGGGGCCTCTACAATGAGCAGTTCTTC. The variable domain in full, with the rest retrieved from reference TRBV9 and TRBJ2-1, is DSGVTQTPKHLITATGQRVTLRCSPRSGDLSVYWYQQSLDQGLQFLIQYYNGEERAKGNILERFSAQQFPDLHSELNLSSLELGDSALYFCASSVNDAGGLYNEQFFGPGTRLTVL.

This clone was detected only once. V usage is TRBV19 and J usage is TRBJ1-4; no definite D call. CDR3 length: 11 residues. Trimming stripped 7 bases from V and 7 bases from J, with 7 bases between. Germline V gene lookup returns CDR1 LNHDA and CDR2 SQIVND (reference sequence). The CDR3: CASIPCEKLFF. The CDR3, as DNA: TGTGCCAGTATCCCTTGTGAAAAACTGTTTTTT. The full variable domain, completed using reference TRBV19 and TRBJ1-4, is DGGITQSPKYLFRKEGQNVTLSCEQNLNHDAMYWYRQDPGQGLRLIYYSQIVNDFQKGDIAEGYSVSREKKESFPLTVTSAQKNPTAFYLCASIPCEKLFFGSGTQLSVL.

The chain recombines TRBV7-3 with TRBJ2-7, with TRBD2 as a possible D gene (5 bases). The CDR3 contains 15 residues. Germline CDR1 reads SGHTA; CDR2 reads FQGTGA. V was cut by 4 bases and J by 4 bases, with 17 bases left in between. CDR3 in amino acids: CASSSAVGEEYEQYF. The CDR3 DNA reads TGTGCCAGCAGCTCCGCGGTGGGAGAAGAGTACGAGCAGTACTTC.

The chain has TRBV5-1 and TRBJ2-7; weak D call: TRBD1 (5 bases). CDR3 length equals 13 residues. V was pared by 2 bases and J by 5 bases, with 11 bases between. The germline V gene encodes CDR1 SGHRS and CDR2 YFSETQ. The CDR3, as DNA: TGCGCCAGCAGCTTCGAACAGGTGCACGAGCAGTACTTC. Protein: CASSFEQVHEQYF.

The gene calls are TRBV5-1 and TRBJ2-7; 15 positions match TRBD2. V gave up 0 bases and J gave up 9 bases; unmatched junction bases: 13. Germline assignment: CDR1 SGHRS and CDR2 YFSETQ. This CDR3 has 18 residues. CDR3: CASSLVGTSGGPLRVQYF. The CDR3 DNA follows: TGCGCCAGCAGCTTGGTCGGGACTAGCGGGGGGCCTTTACGAGTGCAGTACTTC. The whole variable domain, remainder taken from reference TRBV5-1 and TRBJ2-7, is KAGVTQTPRYLIKTRGQQVTLSCSPISGHRSVSWYQQTPGQGLQFLFEYFSETQRNKGNFPGRFSGRQFSNSRSEMNVSTLELGDSALYLCASSLVGTSGGPLRVQYFGPGTRLTVT.

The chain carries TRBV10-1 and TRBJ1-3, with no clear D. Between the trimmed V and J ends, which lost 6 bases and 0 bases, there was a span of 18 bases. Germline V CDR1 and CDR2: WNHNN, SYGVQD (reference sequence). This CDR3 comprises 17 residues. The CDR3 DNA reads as TGCGCCAGCAGCGACCGGGGAGAGGTAAGCTCTGGAAACACCATATATTTT. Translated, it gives CASSDRGEVSSGNTIYF.

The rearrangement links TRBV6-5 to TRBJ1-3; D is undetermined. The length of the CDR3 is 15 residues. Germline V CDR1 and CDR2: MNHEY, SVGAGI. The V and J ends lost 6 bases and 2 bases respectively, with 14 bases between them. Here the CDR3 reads CASSSRISAGNTIYF. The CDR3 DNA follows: TGTGCCAGCAGCAGCAGGATCTCGGCTGGAAACACCATATATTTT.

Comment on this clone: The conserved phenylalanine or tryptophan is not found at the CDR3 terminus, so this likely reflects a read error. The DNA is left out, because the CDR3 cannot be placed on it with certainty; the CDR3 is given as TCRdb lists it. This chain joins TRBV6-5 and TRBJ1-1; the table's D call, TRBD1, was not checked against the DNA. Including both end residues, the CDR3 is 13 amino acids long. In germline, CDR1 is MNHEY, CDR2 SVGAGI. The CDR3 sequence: CASRTTLNTEALV.

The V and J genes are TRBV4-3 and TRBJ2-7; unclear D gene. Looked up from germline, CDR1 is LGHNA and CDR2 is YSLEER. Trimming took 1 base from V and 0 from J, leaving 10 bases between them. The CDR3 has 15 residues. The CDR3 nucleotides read TGCGCCAGCAGCCAAGTGCTGGCCAGCTCCTACGAGCAGTACTTC. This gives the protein CASSQVLASSYEQYF.

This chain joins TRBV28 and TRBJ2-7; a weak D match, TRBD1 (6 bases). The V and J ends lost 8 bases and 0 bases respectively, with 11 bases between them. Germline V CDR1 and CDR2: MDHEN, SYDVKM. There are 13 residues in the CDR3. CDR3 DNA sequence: TGTGCCAGCCTCCCAGGGGACTCCTACGAGCAGTACTTC. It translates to CASLPGDSYEQYF.

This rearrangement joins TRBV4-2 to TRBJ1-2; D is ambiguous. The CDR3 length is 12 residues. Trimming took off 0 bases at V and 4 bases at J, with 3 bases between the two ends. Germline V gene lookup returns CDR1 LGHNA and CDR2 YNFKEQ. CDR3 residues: CASSQDLYGYTF. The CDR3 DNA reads TGTGCCAGCAGCCAAGATCTCTATGGCTACACCTTC.

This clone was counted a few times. The CDR3 region has the DNA TGTGCCAGCAGCGCGGACAGGGGCGGCCACGGGTTCGAGCAGTACTTC. Its translation: CASSADRGGHGFEQYF. This sequence joins TRBV9 and TRBJ2-7; TRBD1 aligns across 9 bases. CDR1 and CDR2 from the germline V gene are SGDLS and YYNGEE. The CDR3 length is 16 residues. Trimming cost V 3 bases and J 6 bases; bases outside gene matches: 13. Based on the CDR3 plus reference TRBV9 and TRBJ2-7, the full variable domain is DSGVTQTPKHLITATGQRVTLRCSPRSGDLSVYWYQQSLDQGLQFLIQYYNGEERAKGNILERFSAQQFPDLHSELNLSSLELGDSALYFCASSADRGGHGFEQYFGPGTRLTVT.

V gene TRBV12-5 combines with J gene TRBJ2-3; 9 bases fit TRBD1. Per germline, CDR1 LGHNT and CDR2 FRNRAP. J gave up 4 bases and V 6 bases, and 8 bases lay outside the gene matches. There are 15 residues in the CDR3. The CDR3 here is CASGSGQGGPDTQYF. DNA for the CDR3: TGTGCTAGTGGCTCGGGACAGGGAGGGCCAGATACGCAGTATTTT.

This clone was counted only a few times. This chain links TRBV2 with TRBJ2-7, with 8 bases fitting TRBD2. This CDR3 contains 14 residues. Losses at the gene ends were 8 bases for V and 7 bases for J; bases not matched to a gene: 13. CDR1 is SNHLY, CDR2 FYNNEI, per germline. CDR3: CASLRERGSGEQYF. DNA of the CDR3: TGTGCCAGCCTGAGGGAGCGGGGGTCGGGAGAGCAGTACTTC.

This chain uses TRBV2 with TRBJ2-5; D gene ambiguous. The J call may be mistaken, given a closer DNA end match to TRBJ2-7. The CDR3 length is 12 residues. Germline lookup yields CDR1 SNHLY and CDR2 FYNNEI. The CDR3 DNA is TGTGCCAGCAGTGACGACTCCTACGAGCAGTACTTC. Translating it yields CASSDDSYEQYF.

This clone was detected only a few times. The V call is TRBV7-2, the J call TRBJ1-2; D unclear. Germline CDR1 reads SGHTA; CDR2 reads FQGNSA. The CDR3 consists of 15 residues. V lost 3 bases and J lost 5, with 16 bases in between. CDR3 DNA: TGTGCCAGCAGCTTCGACATATCGGCCCTATATGGCTACACCTTC. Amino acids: CASSFDISALYGYTF.

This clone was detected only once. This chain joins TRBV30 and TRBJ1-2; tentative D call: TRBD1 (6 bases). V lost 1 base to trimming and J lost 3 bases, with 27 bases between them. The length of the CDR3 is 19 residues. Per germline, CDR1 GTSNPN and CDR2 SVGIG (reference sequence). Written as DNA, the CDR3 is TGTGCCTGGAGTGAAACACCGGGAGGGGGGGGGCGGATGGACTATGGCTACACCTTC. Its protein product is CAWSETPGGGGRMDYGYTF.

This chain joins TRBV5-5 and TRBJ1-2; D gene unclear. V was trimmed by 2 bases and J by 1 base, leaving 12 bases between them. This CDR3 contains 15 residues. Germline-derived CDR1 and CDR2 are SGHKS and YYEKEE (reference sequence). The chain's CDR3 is CASSLTRYINYGYTF. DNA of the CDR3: TGTGCCAGCAGCTTAACCAGGTATATTAACTATGGCTACACCTTC.